What follows is one T cell receptor beta chain and its context. The sample is drawn from a study of blood T cell repertoires in COVID-19. For the study at large: The United States, Italy and Spain were the sources of the acute and convalescent COVID-19 samples. Sources were T cells, B-cell-depleted T cells, or PBMCs; the material itself was cDNA or gDNA.

In germline, CDR1 is SGDLS, CDR2 YYNGEE. The CDR3 extends over 14 amino acids. V was pared by 0 bases and J by 2 bases, with 9 bases between. Generated by immunoSEQ multiplex PCR, the TCRdb table keeps only in-frame clones and is missing some. This sample has 200,000 to 300,000 clones, with approximately 87% found just once. The chain recombines TRBV9 with TRBJ2-7; TRBD1 is a possible D gene (6 bases). This clonotype was obtained from a woman between 45 and 60 years old with acute or convalescent COVID-19. The sample taken for sequencing was peripheral blood. The CDR3 nucleotides are TGTGCCAGCAGCGTAGGGGGGCTTCCCTACGAGCAGTACTTC. Protein product: CASSVGGLPYEQYF.